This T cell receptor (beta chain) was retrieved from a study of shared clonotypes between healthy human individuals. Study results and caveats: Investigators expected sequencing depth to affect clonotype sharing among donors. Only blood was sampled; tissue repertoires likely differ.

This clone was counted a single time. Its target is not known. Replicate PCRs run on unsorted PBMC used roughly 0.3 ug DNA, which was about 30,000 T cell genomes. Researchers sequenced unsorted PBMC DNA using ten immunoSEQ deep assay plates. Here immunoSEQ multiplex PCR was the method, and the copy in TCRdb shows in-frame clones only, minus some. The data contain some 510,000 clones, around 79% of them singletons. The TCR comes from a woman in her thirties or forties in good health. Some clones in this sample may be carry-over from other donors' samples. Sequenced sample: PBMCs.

The CDR3 bases are TGTGCCAGCAGCCTGGGCTCGGGCGCAGGAGGGGGCTACACCTTC. Translating it yields CASSLGSGAGGGYTF. This rearrangement joins TRBV11-2 to TRBJ1-2; D is ambiguous. The germline V and J ends were trimmed by 5 bases and 8 bases, with 21 bases remaining between them. The V gene's germline CDR1 is SGHAT and CDR2 FQNNGV. The CDR3 covers 15 residues. Full variable domain (missing parts from reference TRBV11-2 and TRBJ1-2): EAGVAQSPRYKIIEKRQSVAFWCNPISGHATLYWYQQILGQGPKLLIQFQNNGVVDDSQLPKDRFSAERLKGVDSTLKIQPAKLEDSAVYLCASSLGSGAGGGYTFGSGTRLTVV.